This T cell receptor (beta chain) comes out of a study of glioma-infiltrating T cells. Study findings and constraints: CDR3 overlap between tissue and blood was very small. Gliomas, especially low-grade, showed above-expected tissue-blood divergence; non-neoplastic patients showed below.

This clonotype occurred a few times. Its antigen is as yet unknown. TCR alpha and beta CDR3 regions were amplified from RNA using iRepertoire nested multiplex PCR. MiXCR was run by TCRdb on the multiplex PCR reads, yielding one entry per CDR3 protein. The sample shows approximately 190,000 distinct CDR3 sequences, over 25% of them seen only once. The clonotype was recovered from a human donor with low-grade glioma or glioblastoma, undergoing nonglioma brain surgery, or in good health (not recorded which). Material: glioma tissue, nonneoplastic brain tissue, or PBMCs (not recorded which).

The CDR3 DNA reads as TGTGCCAGCATGCGGACGGACCCCTACGAGCAGTACTTC. This codes for CASMRTDPYEQYF. The chain couples TRBV2 to TRBJ2-7; D gene ambiguous. The germline V and J ends were trimmed by 7 bases and 2 bases, with 12 bases remaining between them. The CDR3 is made up of 13 amino acids. The V gene's germline CDR1 is SNHLY and CDR2 FYNNEI. Full variable domain (missing parts from reference TRBV2 and TRBJ2-7): EPEVTQTPSHQVTQMGQEVILRCVPISNHLYFYWYRQILGQKVEFLVSFYNNEISEKSEIFDDQFSVERPDGSNFTLKIRSTKLEDSAMYFCASMRTDPYEQYFGPGTRLTVT.